These T cell receptor beta chains were read from a single sample in a study of Ad26.COV2.S vaccination and SARS-CoV-2 variants. Generated by immunoSEQ multiplex PCR, the TCRdb table keeps only in-frame clones and is missing some. This sample has fewer than 500,000 clones, with 80% to 95% found just once. This material consisted of peripheral blood, taken in a trial of Ad26.COV2.S vaccine versus placebo. The source of these receptors is a person aged 18-60 years who received the Ad26.COV2.S COVID-19 vaccine or a placebo. Each CDR3 is given with its conserved first and last residue. Fields, in order: J gene, clone size, V gene, D gene, CDR3 DNA, CDR3 protein. D genes are given only for firm matches. Clone sizes are given selectively: once, few, many, or a class where the clone is expanded.

J gene: TRBJ2-1
clone size: -
V gene: TRBV7-2
D gene: -
CDR3 DNA: TGTGCCAGCAGCTTAGACAACAATGAGCAGTTCTTC
CDR3 protein: CASSLDNNEQFF

J gene: TRBJ1-4
clone size: -
V gene: TRBV4-2
D gene: -
CDR3 DNA: TGTGCCAGCAGCCAAGTTGACGGGGGGAGAAATGAAAAACTGTTTTTT
CDR3 protein: CASSQVDGGRNEKLFF

J gene: TRBJ2-2
clone size: -
V gene: TRBV14
D gene: TRBD2
CDR3 DNA: TGTGCCAGCAGCCAAGGACGGGGCGGGAGGAGGACCGGGGAGCTGTTTTTT
CDR3 protein: CASSQGRGGRRTGELFF

J gene: TRBJ2-5
clone size: -
V gene: TRBV15
D gene: TRBD2
CDR3 DNA: TGTGCCACCAGCGAAACTAGCGGGAGTGCTCAAGAGACCCAGTACTTC
CDR3 protein: CATSETSGSAQETQYF

J gene: TRBJ1-1
clone size: -
V gene: TRBV6-5
D gene: TRBD1
CDR3 DNA: TGTGCCAGCAGTCCCCCGACAGGGACTGAAGCTTTCTTT
CDR3 protein: CASSPPTGTEAFF

J gene: TRBJ2-7
clone size: -
V gene: TRBV5-1
D gene: TRBD2
CDR3 DNA: TGCGCCAGCAGCTCGGGACTAGCGGGATACTACGAGCAGTACTTC
CDR3 protein: CASSSGLAGYYEQYF

J gene: TRBJ2-2
clone size: -
V gene: TRBV24-1
D gene: -
CDR3 DNA: TGTGCCACCCGCACTAGCAGGAACACCGGGGAGCTGTTTTTT
CDR3 protein: CATRTSRNTGELFF

J gene: TRBJ2-7
clone size: -
V gene: TRBV5-8
D gene: TRBD1
CDR3 DNA: TGTGCCAGCAGCCCCCGGGACAGGGCCTTTGGGTACGAGCAGTACTTC
CDR3 protein: CASSPRDRAFGYEQYF

J gene: TRBJ1-4
clone size: once
V gene: TRBV18
D gene: -
CDR3 DNA: TGTGCCAGCTCACTACTAGAGCGTGAAAAACTGTTTTTT
CDR3 protein: CASSLLEREKLFF

J gene: TRBJ1-6
clone size: -
V gene: TRBV7-9
D gene: -
CDR3 DNA: TGTGCCAGCAGCTCCAGACAGGATTCACCCCTCCACTTT
CDR3 protein: CASSSRQDSPLHF

J gene: TRBJ2-1
clone size: -
V gene: TRBV6-1
D gene: -
CDR3 DNA: TGTGCCAGCAGTGCACTACAGGGATTTGGCTCCTACAATGAGCAGTTCTTC
CDR3 protein: CASSALQGFGSYNEQFF

J gene: TRBJ2-1
clone size: -
V gene: TRBV6-1
D gene: -
CDR3 DNA: TGTGCCAGCAGTGAACGGGAGCGGGTGGCCCACAATGAGCAGTTCTTC
CDR3 protein: CASSERERVAHNEQFF

J gene: TRBJ1-1
clone size: -
V gene: TRBV10-3
D gene: -
CDR3 DNA: TGTGCCATCAGTGAGAGGGCAGGGGTTGTTAGGACTGAAGCTTTCTTT
CDR3 protein: CAISERAGVVRTEAFF

J gene: TRBJ1-1
clone size: -
V gene: TRBV30
D gene: -
CDR3 DNA: TGTGCCTGGAGTTCCGGGACACCAAACACTGAAGCTTTCTTT
CDR3 protein: CAWSSGTPNTEAFF

J gene: TRBJ2-2
clone size: -
V gene: TRBV9
D gene: -
CDR3 DNA: TGTGCCAGCAGCGTAGTGCCGGGAGCGAACACCGGGGAGCTGTTTTTT
CDR3 protein: CASSVVPGANTGELFF

J gene: TRBJ1-3
clone size: -
V gene: TRBV4-1
D gene: -
CDR3 DNA: TGCGCCAGCGAAGGGGAAAACACCATATATTTT
CDR3 protein: CASEGENTIYF

J gene: TRBJ1-5
clone size: -
V gene: TRBV2
D gene: -
CDR3 DNA: TGTGCCAGCAGTGTGGTTCAGGGGAATTCCAATCAGCCCCAGCATTTT
CDR3 protein: CASSVVQGNSNQPQHF

J gene: TRBJ1-2
clone size: -
V gene: TRBV7-2
D gene: TRBD1
CDR3 DNA: TGTGCCAGCAGCCCCGTGGGGACAGTGAACTATGGCTACACCTTC
CDR3 protein: CASSPVGTVNYGYTF

J gene: TRBJ1-1
clone size: -
V gene: TRBV28
D gene: TRBD1
CDR3 DNA: TGTGCCAGCAGAACCCAACAGGGGGCCTTGAACACTGAAGCTTTCTTT
CDR3 protein: CASRTQQGALNTEAFF

J gene: TRBJ1-4
clone size: -
V gene: TRBV6-2/TRBV6-3
D gene: -
CDR3 DNA: TGTGCCAGCAGTTACCCTACCGCGAAAGTTGCAACTAATGAAAAACTGTTTTTT
CDR3 protein: CASSYPTAKVATNEKLFF

J gene: TRBJ2-1
clone size: -
V gene: TRBV4-1
D gene: TRBD2
CDR3 DNA: TGCGCCAGCAGCCCCACTAGCGGGAGGGCCGATGAGCAGTTCTTC
CDR3 protein: CASSPTSGRADEQFF

J gene: TRBJ2-2
clone size: -
V gene: TRBV7-3
D gene: -
CDR3 DNA: TGTGCCAGCAGCCATCGTCCCACAGGGATCTTCACCGGGGAGCTGTTTTTT
CDR3 protein: CASSHRPTGIFTGELFF

J gene: TRBJ1-2
clone size: -
V gene: TRBV12-3/TRBV12-4
D gene: -
CDR3 DNA: TGTGCCAGCAGTTTTCAGGGGGGCTACACCTTC
CDR3 protein: CASSFQGGYTF

J gene: TRBJ2-5
clone size: -
V gene: TRBV6-2/TRBV6-3
D gene: -
CDR3 DNA: TGTGCCAGCAGTTTTTCCGTGAGGGCTAAAGAGACCCAGTACTTC
CDR3 protein: CASSFSVRAKETQYF

J gene: TRBJ2-7
clone size: -
V gene: TRBV5-5
D gene: -
CDR3 DNA: TGTGCCAGCAGCTTGGAACAGGCTACTACCGAGCAGTACTTC
CDR3 protein: CASSLEQATTEQYF

J gene: TRBJ1-6
clone size: -
V gene: TRBV29-1
D gene: TRBD1
CDR3 DNA: TGCAGCGTCCTCCTTACAGGGGGCAATTCACCCCTCCACTTT
CDR3 protein: CSVLLTGGNSPLHF

J gene: TRBJ1-6
clone size: -
V gene: TRBV15
D gene: TRBD1
CDR3 DNA: TGTGCCACCAGCAGAGGACAGGGCGCTAATAATTCACCCCTCCACTTT
CDR3 protein: CATSRGQGANNSPLHF

J gene: TRBJ2-5
clone size: -
V gene: TRBV7-9
D gene: TRBD2
CDR3 DNA: TGTGCCAGCAGCCCCCTCTTCGCGGGAGTTGAGACCCAGTACTTC
CDR3 protein: CASSPLFAGVETQYF

J gene: TRBJ2-7
clone size: -
V gene: TRBV7-2
D gene: -
CDR3 DNA: TGTGCCAGCAGCTTAGGCGGGACAGAGCAGTACTTC
CDR3 protein: CASSLGGTEQYF

J gene: TRBJ2-7
clone size: -
V gene: TRBV18
D gene: -
CDR3 DNA: TGTGCCAGCTCACCATTCCTTCCCCAGGGAGTAGACGAGCAGTACTTC
CDR3 protein: CASSPFLPQGVDEQYF

J gene: TRBJ1-2
clone size: -
V gene: TRBV25-1
D gene: -
CDR3 DNA: TGTGCCAGCAGTGAGCCACAGGGAACTGGCTACACCTTC
CDR3 protein: CASSEPQGTGYTF

J gene: TRBJ1-1
clone size: -
V gene: TRBV28
D gene: -
CDR3 DNA: TGTGCCACCAGCAGGGTTCAGAACACTGAAGCTTTCTTT
CDR3 protein: CATSRVQNTEAFF

J gene: TRBJ2-3
clone size: -
V gene: TRBV5-1
D gene: -
CDR3 DNA: TGCGCCAGCAGCTATTTTCAGCGGGTTTCTAGCACAGATACGCAGTATTTT
CDR3 protein: CASSYFQRVSSTDTQYF

J gene: TRBJ2-3
clone size: -
V gene: TRBV23-1
D gene: -
CDR3 DNA: TGCGCCAGCCGGAGTTCAGGGTTTACCACAGATACGCAGTATTTT
CDR3 protein: CASRSSGFTTDTQYF

J gene: TRBJ1-2
clone size: -
V gene: TRBV3-1/TRBV3-2
D gene: -
CDR3 DNA: TGTGCCAGCAGCCAAGGGCGGACGGCCTATGGCTACACCTTC
CDR3 protein: CASSQGRTAYGYTF